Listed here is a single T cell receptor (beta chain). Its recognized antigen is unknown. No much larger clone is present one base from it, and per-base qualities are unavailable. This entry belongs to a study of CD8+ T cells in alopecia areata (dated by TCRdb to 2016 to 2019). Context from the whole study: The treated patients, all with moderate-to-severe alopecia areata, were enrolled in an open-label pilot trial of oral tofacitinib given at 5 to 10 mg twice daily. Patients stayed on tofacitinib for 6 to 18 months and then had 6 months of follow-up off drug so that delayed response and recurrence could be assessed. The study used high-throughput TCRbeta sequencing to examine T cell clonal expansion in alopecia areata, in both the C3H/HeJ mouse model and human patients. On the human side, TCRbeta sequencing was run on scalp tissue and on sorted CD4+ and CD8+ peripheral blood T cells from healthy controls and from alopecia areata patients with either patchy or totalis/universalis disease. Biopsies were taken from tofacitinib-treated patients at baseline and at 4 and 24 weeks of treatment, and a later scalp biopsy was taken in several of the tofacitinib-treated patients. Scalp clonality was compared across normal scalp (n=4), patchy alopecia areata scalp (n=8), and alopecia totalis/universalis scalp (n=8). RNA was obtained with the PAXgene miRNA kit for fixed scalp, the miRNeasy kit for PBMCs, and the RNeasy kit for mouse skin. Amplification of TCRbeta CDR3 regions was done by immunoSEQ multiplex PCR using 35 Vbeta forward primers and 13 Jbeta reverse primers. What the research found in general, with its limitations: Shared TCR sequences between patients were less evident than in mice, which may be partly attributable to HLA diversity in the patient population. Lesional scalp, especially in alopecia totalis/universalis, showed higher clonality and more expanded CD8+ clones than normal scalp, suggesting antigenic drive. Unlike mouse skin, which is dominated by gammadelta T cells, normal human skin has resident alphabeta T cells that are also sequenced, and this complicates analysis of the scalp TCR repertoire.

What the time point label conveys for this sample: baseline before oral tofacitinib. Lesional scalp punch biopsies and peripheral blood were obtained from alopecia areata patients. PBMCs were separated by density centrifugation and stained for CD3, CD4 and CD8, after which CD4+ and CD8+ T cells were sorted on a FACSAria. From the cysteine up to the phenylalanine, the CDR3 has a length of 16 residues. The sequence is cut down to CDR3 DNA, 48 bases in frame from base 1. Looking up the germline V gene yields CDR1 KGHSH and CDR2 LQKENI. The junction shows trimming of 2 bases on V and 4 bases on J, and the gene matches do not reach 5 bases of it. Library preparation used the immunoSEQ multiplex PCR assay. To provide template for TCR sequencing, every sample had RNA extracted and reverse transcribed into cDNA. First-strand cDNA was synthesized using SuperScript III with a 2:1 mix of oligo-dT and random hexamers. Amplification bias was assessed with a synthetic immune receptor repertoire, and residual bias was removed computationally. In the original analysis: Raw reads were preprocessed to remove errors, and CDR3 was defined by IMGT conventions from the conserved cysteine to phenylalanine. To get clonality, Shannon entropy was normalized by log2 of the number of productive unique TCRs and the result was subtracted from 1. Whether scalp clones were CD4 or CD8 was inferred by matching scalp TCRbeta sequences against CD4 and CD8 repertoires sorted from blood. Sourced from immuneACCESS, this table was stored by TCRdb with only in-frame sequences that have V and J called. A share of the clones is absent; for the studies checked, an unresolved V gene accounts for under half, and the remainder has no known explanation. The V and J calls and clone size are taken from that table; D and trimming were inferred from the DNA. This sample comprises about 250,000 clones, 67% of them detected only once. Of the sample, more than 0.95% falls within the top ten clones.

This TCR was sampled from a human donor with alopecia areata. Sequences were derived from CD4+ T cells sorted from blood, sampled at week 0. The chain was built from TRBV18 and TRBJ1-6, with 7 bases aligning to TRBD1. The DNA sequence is TGTGCCAGCTCACCAGGACAGGCGAGTTATAATTCACCCCTCCACTTT. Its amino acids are CASSPGQASYNSPLHF.